The 13 T cell receptor beta chains reported below all come from one sample, sequenced in a study of graft-versus-host responses after intestinal transplantation. No antigen has been identified for these receptors. Profiling relied on immunoSEQ multiplex PCR, and the TCRdb table lists in-frame clones only, not all of them. This sample has more than 70,000 clones, with 80% to 85% found just once. Source: unstimulated CD4+ T cells sorted from spleen or lymph node cells, taken before intestinal transplant. These receptors were collected from a human donor who received an intestinal transplant.

The CDR3 loop reads CASSPVSQQTGELFF. The CDR3 DNA is TGTGCCAGCTCACCGGTTAGCCAACAAACCGGGGAGCTGTTTTTT. This chain uses TRBV18 with TRBJ2-2; D is unresolved. The CDR3 totals 15 residues. Germline values: CDR1 KGHSH, CDR2 LQKENI. Trimming stripped 3 bases from V and 5 bases from J, with 13 bases between.

V usage is TRBV5-1 and J usage is TRBJ2-5; 8 bases fit TRBD2. CDR1 and CDR2 from the germline V gene are SGHRS and YFSETQ. V dropped 3 bases and J dropped 1; count of bases not matched to a gene: 17. The CDR3 sequence is 19 residues long. The DNA for the CDR3 is TGCGCCAGCAGCTCTATCCTCAGCGGGGGACGGAGTGGCCAAGAGACCCAGTACTTC. Its protein product is CASSSILSGGRSGQETQYF. The full variable domain, in which reference TRBV5-1 and TRBJ2-5 provide the parts outside the CDR3, is KAGVTQTPRYLIKTRGQQVTLSCSPISGHRSVSWYQQTPGQGLQFLFEYFSETQRNKGNFPGRFSGRQFSNSRSEMNVSTLELGDSALYLCASSSILSGGRSGQETQYFGPGTRLLVL.

The genes are TRBV10-3 and TRBJ2-2, with D tentatively TRBD2 (7 bases). Germline values: CDR1 ENHRY, CDR2 SYGVKD. The V end lost 3 bases, the J end lost 3 bases, and 11 bases lay between the germline ends. This CDR3 is 15 amino acids long. In DNA, the CDR3 is TGTGCCATCAGTGAAGGGGGGGAGGACACCGGGGAGCTGTTTTTT. Translation gives CAISEGGEDTGELFF.

This clone was detected only a few times. J is TRBJ2-3 and V is TRBV15; 10 nucleotides align to TRBD2. The CDR3 consists of 15 residues. J lost 2 bases, V lost 4 bases, and 3 bases had no gene match. Germline CDR1 reads LNHNV; CDR2 reads YYDKDF (reference sequence). The CDR3 loop reads CATSNLAGVTDTQYF. DNA for the CDR3: TGTGCCACCAGCAATCTAGCGGGGGTCACAGATACGCAGTATTTT.

This clone was recorded only once. The rearrangement links TRBV11-2 to TRBJ2-7, with 7 bases aligning to TRBD1. V lost 5 bases to trimming and J lost 7 bases; unmatched junction nucleotides: 20. This CDR3 is built from 17 residues. Germline CDR1 and CDR2: SGHAT and FQNNGV. The CDR3 nucleotides are TGTGCCAGCAGCACAGGACCGGGACAGAACCTCCTACGGGAGCAGTACTTC. It is translated as CASSTGPGQNLLREQYF.

The rearrangement joins TRBV20-1 to TRBJ1-1; no reliable D call. The V end lost 3 bases, the J end lost 10 bases, and 12 bases lay between the germline ends. Germline CDR1 DFQATT, CDR2 SNEGSKA (reference sequence). The CDR3 consists of 11 residues. The CDR3 coding sequence is TGCAGTGCTAGTTTTCTGGCGGGAGCTTTCTTT. Translated, it gives CSASFLAGAFF.

This clone was observed a single time. This chain connects TRBV6-5 to TRBJ2-7; D might be TRBD1 (6 bases). Trimming left V 0 bases short and J 3 bases short, with 9 bases between. Looked up from germline, CDR1 is MNHEY and CDR2 is SVGAGI. The length of the CDR3 is 14 residues. The CDR3 loop is CASSYSGRGYEQYF. The CDR3 bases are TGTGCCAGCAGTTACTCGGGCAGGGGCTACGAGCAGTACTTC.

This chain uses TRBV9 with TRBJ1-2, with a tentative D call TRBD1 (6 bases). This CDR3 spans 14 amino acids. Trimming removed 0 bases from V and 14 bases from J, with 20 bases in between. Germline values: CDR1 SGDLS, CDR2 YYNGEE. CDR3 sequence: CASSVEPGTSNGTF. The CDR3 bases are TGTGCCAGCAGCGTAGAGCCCGGGACATCCAACGGGACCTTC.

In its sample, this clone was seen once. The J gene is TRBJ2-1, the V gene TRBV7-9; D possibly corresponds to TRBD2 (5 bases). The germline CDR1 and CDR2 sequences are SEHNR and FQNEAQ (reference sequence). The length of the CDR3 is 14 residues. V was trimmed by 3 bases and J by 7 bases, leaving 13 bases between them. The CDR3 loop reads CASSFGGRWNEQFF. The CDR3 DNA follows: TGTGCCAGCAGCTTTGGAGGCCGGTGGAATGAGCAGTTCTTC.

The sample holds one count of this clone. The V call is TRBV9, the J call TRBJ2-5, with 8 nucleotides matching TRBD1. Germline V gene sequence: CDR1 SGDLS, CDR2 YYNGEE. The CDR3 runs to 15 residues. The ends lost 0 bases at V and 5 bases at J; junction bases unmatched: 6. This CDR3 reads CASSVGPGGVETQYF. As DNA, the CDR3 is TGTGCCAGCAGCGTAGGCCCAGGGGGCGTGGAGACCCAGTACTTC.

This clone was counted only a few times. The J gene is TRBJ1-1, the V gene TRBV2; D is unclear. Between the trimmed V and J ends, which lost 1 base and 5 bases, there was a span of 8 bases. CDR3 length equals 13 residues. CDR1 is SNHLY and CDR2 is FYNNEI in the germline V gene. In DNA, the CDR3 is TGTGCCAGCAGTGAAGTTAGTAAAACTGAAGCTTTCTTT. Its translation: CASSEVSKTEAFF.

The rearrangement uses TRBV21-1 and TRBJ1-5; the table's D call TRBD1 went unverified against the DNA. TRBV21-1 is a known pseudogene. The CDR3 runs to 17 residues. The CDR3 DNA follows: TGTGCCAGCAGCAAAAGTGGGCAGGGCGAAGGCAATCAGCCCCAGCATTTT. Its translation: CASSKSGQGEGNQPQHF.

J is TRBJ2-6 and V is TRBV7-3; D unclear. The CDR3 spans 14 residues. Germline-derived CDR1 and CDR2 are SGHTA and FQGTGA. V was shortened by 6 bases and J by 4 bases, with 10 bases between the two germline ends. CDR3 coding DNA: TGTGCCAGCAGTCCCTCAGGAGGGGCCAACGTCCTGACTTTC. Its translation is CASSPSGGANVLTF.